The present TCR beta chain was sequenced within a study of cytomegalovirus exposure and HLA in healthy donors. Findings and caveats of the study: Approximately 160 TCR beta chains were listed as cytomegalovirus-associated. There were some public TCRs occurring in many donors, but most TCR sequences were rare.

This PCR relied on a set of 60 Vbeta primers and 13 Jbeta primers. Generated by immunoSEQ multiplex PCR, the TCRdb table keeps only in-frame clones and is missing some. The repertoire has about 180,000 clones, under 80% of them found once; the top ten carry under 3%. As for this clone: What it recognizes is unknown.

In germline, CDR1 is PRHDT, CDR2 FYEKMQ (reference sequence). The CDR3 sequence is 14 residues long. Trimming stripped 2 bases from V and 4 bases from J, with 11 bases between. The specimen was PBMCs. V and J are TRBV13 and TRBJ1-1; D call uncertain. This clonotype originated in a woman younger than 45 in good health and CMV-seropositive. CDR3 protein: CASSLWGEGTEAFF. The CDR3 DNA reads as TGTGCCAGCAGCTTATGGGGAGAAGGCACTGAAGCTTTCTTT.